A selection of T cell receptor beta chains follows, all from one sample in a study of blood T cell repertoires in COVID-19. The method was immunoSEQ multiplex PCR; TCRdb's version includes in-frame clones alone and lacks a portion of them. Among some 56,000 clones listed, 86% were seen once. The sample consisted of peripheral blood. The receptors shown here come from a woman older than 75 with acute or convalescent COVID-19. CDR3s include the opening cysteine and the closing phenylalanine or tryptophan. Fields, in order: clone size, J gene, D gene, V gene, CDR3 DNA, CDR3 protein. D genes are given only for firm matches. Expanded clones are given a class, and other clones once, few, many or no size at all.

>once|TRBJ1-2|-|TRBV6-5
TGTGCCAGCAGTTACCCCAATTCTGGCTACACCTTC
CASSYPNSGYTF
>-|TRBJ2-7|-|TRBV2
TGTGCCAGCCTCATCGGGGGTTTATCCTACGAGCAGTACTTC
CASLIGGLSYEQYF
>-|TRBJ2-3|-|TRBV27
TGTGCCAGCAGTTTATGCCCCATAGGCACAGATACGCAGTATTTT
CASSLCPIGTDTQYF
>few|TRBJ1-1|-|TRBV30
TGTGCCTGGACGACAGGTCGTGGAGCTGAAGCTTTCTTT
CAWTTGRGAEAFF
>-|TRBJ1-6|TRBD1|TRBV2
TGTGCCAGCAGGGGACAGGGGAATTCACCCCTCCACTTT
CASRGQGNSPLHF
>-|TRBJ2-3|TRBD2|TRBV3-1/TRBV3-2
TGTGCCAGCGGAGGACTAGCGGGGGAGGATACGCAGTATTTT
CASGGLAGEDTQYF
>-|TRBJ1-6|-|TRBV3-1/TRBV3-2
TGTGCCAGCAGCCGTTTGCCCTTAGACAGAGATAATTCACCCCTCCACTTT
CASSRLPLDRDNSPLHF
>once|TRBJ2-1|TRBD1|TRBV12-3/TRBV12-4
TGTGCCAGCAGTCCCGGGACAGCCAATGAGCAGTTCTTC
CASSPGTANEQFF
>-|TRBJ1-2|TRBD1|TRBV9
TGTGCCAGCAGCGTCACAGGGGGCGTTGGCTACACCTTC
CASSVTGGVGYTF
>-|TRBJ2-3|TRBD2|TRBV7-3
TGTGCCAGCAGCTTAAGGCGGGGGAGCACAGATACGCAGTATTTT
CASSLRRGSTDTQYF
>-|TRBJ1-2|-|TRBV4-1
TGCGCCAGCAGCCTGGGACCGAGAGACGGGGGTCGGTATGGCTACACCTTC
CASSLGPRDGGRYGYTF
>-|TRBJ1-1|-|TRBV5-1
TGCGCCAGCAGCTCAATAACCAACACCGACACTGAAGCTTTCTTT
CASSSITNTDTEAFF
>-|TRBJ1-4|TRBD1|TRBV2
TGTGCCAGCAGTGCCGACAGGGGGGGTGAAAAACTGTTTTTT
CASSADRGGEKLFF
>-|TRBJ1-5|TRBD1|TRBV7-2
TGTGCCAGCAGCTTAAGGACAGGGGAGGGTCAGCCCCAGCATTTT
CASSLRTGEGQPQHF
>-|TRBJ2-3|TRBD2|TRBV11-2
TGTGCCAGCAGCCTGACCGGGACTAGCGAAGGAAGCACAGATACGCAGTATTTT
CASSLTGTSEGSTDTQYF
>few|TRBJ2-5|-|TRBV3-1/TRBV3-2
TGTGCCAGCAGCCAAGATCTACGGGGGACGGAGACCCAGTACTTC
CASSQDLRGTETQYF
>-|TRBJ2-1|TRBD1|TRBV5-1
TGCGCCAGCAGCTTGGCGACAGGGGACTTCGATGAGCAGTTCTTC
CASSLATGDFDEQFF
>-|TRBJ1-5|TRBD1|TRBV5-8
TGTGCCAGCAGCCGGGACAGGGTGTTGATCGATAGCAATCAGCCCCAGCATTTT
CASSRDRVLIDSNQPQHF
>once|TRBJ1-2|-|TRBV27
TGTGCCAGCAGTTTCCGCCCCAGGGATGGCTACACCTTC
CASSFRPRDGYTF
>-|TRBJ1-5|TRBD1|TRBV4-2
TGTGCCAGCAGCCTTCGGGACAGCGAAAATCAGCCCCAGCATTTT
CASSLRDSENQPQHF
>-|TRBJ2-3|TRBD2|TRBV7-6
TGTGCCAGCAGCTTCACTAGCGGGAGTACAGATACGCAGTATTTT
CASSFTSGSTDTQYF
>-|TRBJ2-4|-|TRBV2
TGTGCCAGCAGTGATACAGGGCCCGTAGCCAAAAACATTCAGTACTTC
CASSDTGPVAKNIQYF
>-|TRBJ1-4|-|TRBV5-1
TGCGCCAGCAGGGCAGGGCCAAATGAAAAACTGTTTTTT
CASRAGPNEKLFF
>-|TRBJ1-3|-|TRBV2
TGTGCCAGCAGTGAACGGGACATCATAGGGGACACCATATATTTT
CASSERDIIGDTIYF
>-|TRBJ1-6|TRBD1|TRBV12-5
TGTGCTAGTGGTTTGGCAGGGGGATACTCACCCCTCCACTTT
CASGLAGGYSPLHF
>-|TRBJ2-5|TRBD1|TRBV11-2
TGTGCCAGCAGCGAACCACAGGGGGACTTTAGAGAGACCCAGTACTTC
CASSEPQGDFRETQYF
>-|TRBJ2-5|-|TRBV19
TGTGCCAGTAGTATATCCCTGGGGGCCACCCAGTACTTC
CASSISLGATQYF
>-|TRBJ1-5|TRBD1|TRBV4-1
TGCGCCAGCAGCCAAACCGGGACAGGAGAAGAGCCCCAGCATTTT
CASSQTGTGEEPQHF
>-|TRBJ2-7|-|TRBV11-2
TGTGCCAGCAGCCAAATGGAACCGGGGGGACACTACTCCTACGAGCAGTACTTC
CASSQMEPGGHYSYEQYF
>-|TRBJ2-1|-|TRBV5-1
TGCGCCAGCAGCTTAACTACGGGACTCCCTCCGGGGAATGAGCAGTTCTTC
CASSLTTGLPPGNEQFF
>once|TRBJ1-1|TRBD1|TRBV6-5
TGTGCCAGCAGGTTACGCCAGGGGGCTGAAGCTTTCTTT
CASRLRQGAEAFF
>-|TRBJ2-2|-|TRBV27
TGTGCCAGCAGTTTCTCGACCGGGGAGCTGTTTTTT
CASSFSTGELFF
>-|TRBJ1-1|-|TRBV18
TGTGCCAGCTCACCACAACTAAGCTCCACTGAAGCTTTCTTT
CASSPQLSSTEAFF
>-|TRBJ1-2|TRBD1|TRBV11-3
TGTGCCAGCAGCCCCGGGACAGTTAATGGCTACACCTTC
CASSPGTVNGYTF
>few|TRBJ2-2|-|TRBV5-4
TGTGCCAGCAGCTTGTTCGGCGGATCGAACACCGGGGAGCTGTTTTTT
CASSLFGGSNTGELFF
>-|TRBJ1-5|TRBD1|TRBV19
TGTGCCACCTGGGACAGGCGGGGAAATCAGCCCCAGCATTTT
CATWDRRGNQPQHF
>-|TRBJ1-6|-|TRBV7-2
TGTGCCAGCAGCTTATTATCCGATTCACCCCTCCACTTT
CASSLLSDSPLHF
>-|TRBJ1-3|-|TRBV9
TGTGCCAGCAGCGTAGAAGGGGTCTCTGGAAACATCATATATTTT
CASSVEGVSGNIIYF
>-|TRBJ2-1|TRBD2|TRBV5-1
TGCGCCAGCAGCTTGGCTCCTAGCGGGATTAATGAGCAGTTCTTC
CASSLAPSGINEQFF
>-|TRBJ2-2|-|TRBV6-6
TGTGCCAGCAGTTACCTGACTGGTGGGGAGCTGTTTTTT
CASSYLTGGELFF
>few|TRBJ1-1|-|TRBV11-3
TGTGCCAGCAGCCCTGACAGGTTCGGCGACACTGAAGCTTTCTTT
CASSPDRFGDTEAFF
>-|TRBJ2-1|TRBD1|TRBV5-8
TGTGCCAGCAGCCAACGGGACAGGGTCACCAATGAGCAGTTCTTC
CASSQRDRVTNEQFF
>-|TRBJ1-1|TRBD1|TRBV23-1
TGCGCCAGCAGTCTCCTGACAGGGAGTGGCACTGAAGCTTTCTTT
CASSLLTGSGTEAFF